Listed here are 7 T cell receptor beta chains from one sample, sequenced in a study of T cell responses to AZD1222 COVID-19 vaccine. TCRdb's copy holds only in-frame clones and misses some; the assay was immunoSEQ multiplex PCR. The data show about 110,000 clones, 70% to 90% seen once. Material: peripheral blood, obtained on day 0 of AZD1222 vaccination. Every receptor here comes from an adult in good health.

The chain recombines TRBV18 with TRBJ1-1; 8 positions match TRBD1. The CDR3 runs 15 residues. Germline V CDR1 and CDR2: KGHSH, LQKENI. V lost 4 bases, J lost 3 bases, and 7 bases stayed unmatched. CDR3 residues: CASSLISTGDTEAFF. The CDR3 DNA is TGTGCCAGCTCACTTATATCGACAGGGGACACTGAAGCTTTCTTT.

V usage is TRBV7-8 and J usage is TRBJ2-3; unclear D gene. V lost 1 base to trimming and J lost 5 bases, with 16 bases between them. CDR1 is SGHVS and CDR2 is FQNEAQ in the germline V gene. This CDR3 is 16 amino acids long. CDR3 protein: CASSLGVEHTEDTQYF. CDR3 in DNA: TGTGCCAGCAGCTTAGGCGTGGAACATACGGAAGATACGCAGTATTTT.

The chain employs TRBV28 and TRBJ1-4; D perhaps matches TRBD1 (5 bases). The V and J ends lost 3 bases and 14 bases respectively, with 22 bases between them. Germline CDR1 MDHEN, CDR2 SYDVKM. The CDR3 covers 15 residues. CDR3: CASSFLLPQGGGLFF. CDR3 in DNA: TGTGCCAGCAGTTTCCTCCTCCCCCAGGGCGGAGGGCTGTTTTTT. The variable domain in full, completed from reference TRBV28 and TRBJ1-4, reads DVKVTQSSRYLVKRTGEKVFLECVQDMDHENMFWYRQDPGLGLRLIYFSYDVKMKEKGDIPEGYSVSREKKERFSLILESASTNQTSMYLCASSFLLPQGGGLFFGSGTQLSVL.

The chain couples TRBV6-1 to TRBJ2-7; no clear D. CDR3 length: 14 residues. V lost 8 bases, J lost 0 bases, and 14 bases lay in between. Germline V gene sequence: CDR1 MNHNS, CDR2 SASEGT. DNA for the CDR3: TGTGCCAGCCTCCTTACGGGTAGCTCCTACGAGCAGTACTTC. Residues: CASLLTGSSYEQYF.

This sequence joins TRBV6-2 or TRBV6-3 and TRBJ2-5; D remains ambiguous. Germline CDR1 MNHEY, CDR2 SVGEGT. V was shortened by 5 bases and J by 7 bases, with 14 bases between the two germline ends. CDR3 size: 13 residues. CDR3: CASSPPPGSTQYF. DNA for the CDR3: TGTGCCAGCAGTCCCCCCCCCGGGTCGACCCAGTACTTC.

On this clone: Other DNA variants within this sample encode the same CDR3. V usage is TRBV19 and J usage is TRBJ1-6; D gene unclear. This CDR3 has 13 amino acids. V was shortened by 1 base and J by 13 bases, with 11 bases between the two germline ends. Germline CDR1 reads LNHDA; CDR2 reads SQIVND (reference sequence). CDR3 nucleotides: TGTGCCAGTAGTATAGGGGCCGACTCGCCCCTCCACTTT. Its translation: CASSIGADSPLHF.

The rearrangement links TRBV18 to TRBJ1-1; 8 bases fit TRBD1. Losses at the gene ends were 5 bases for V and 6 bases for J; bases not matched to a gene: 8. The CDR3 runs to 14 residues. Germline-derived CDR1 and CDR2 are KGHSH and LQKENI. This chain's CDR3 is CASSATGGSAEAFF. Written as DNA, the CDR3 is TGTGCCAGCTCAGCCACAGGGGGTTCGGCTGAAGCTTTCTTT.